The rows below give T cell receptor beta chains drawn from one sample of a study of CD8 T cells in ankylosing spondylitis. TCRdb called the 5' RACE reads again in MiXCR, with one record for every CDR3 protein. The profile covers about 240,000 distinct CDR3 sequences, with about 24% appearing a single time and approximately 0.61% taken by the ten largest. The sequenced sample consisted of blood, either unsorted or a sorted T cell fraction (not recorded which). These receptors were collected from a male donor with ankylosing spondylitis or in good health (not recorded which). CDR3s include the opening cysteine and the closing phenylalanine or tryptophan.

j_gene: TRBJ1-2; v_gene: TRBV10-3; CDR3aa: CAISGDREGSYGYTF
j_gene: TRBJ2-1; v_gene: TRBV4-1; CDR3aa: CASSQLGRTSDEQFF
j_gene: TRBJ2-6; v_gene: TRBV6-1; CDR3aa: CASQDRGGGGANVLTF
j_gene: TRBJ2-1; v_gene: TRBV9; CDR3aa: CASSVGTVSYNEQFF
j_gene: TRBJ1-2; v_gene: TRBV6-5; CDR3aa: CASSYSGGGFLYGYTF
j_gene: TRBJ2-5; v_gene: TRBV20-1; CDR3aa: CSARWDRGLEETQYF
j_gene: TRBJ2-7; v_gene: TRBV29-1; CDR3aa: CSVGGHYPYEQYF
j_gene: TRBJ2-3; v_gene: TRBV5-1; CDR3aa: CASSSPSASTDTQYF
j_gene: TRBJ2-5; v_gene: TRBV6-1; CDR3aa: CASSPPEKEETQYF
j_gene: TRBJ2-3; v_gene: TRBV28; CDR3aa: CASSGPGRDGDTQYF
j_gene: TRBJ1-4; v_gene: TRBV20-1; CDR3aa: CSAKNNEKLFF